These T cell receptor beta chains were read from a single sample in a study of blood T cell repertoires in COVID-19. The assay was immunoSEQ multiplex PCR, and TCRdb's table has in-frame clones only and misses some. The sample records tens of thousands of clones, 79% being singletons. The specimen sequenced was peripheral blood. The receptors here all came from a human donor in a cohort sampled during active COVID-19. CDR3s include the opening cysteine and the closing phenylalanine or tryptophan. The D gene is left open where the match is weak. The size field is filled for only some rows; it gives once, few, many or a size class.

V	D	J	size	DNA	CDR3
TRBV6-6	-	TRBJ2-2	few	TGTGCCAGCAGCAACAGGGTTCCGGGGACCGGGGAGCTGTTTTTT	CASSNRVPGTGELFF
TRBV2	-	TRBJ1-6	-	TGTGCCAGCAGTATGACAGAGATTAATAATTCACCCCTCCACTTT	CASSMTEINNSPLHF
TRBV28	-	TRBJ1-1	few	TGTGCCAGCACGGCGGGTAGTACGAACACTGAAGCTTTCTTT	CASTAGSTNTEAFF
TRBV5-1	-	TRBJ2-7	-	TGCGCCAGCAGCTTGGCGGGTCAAACCTACGAGCAGTACTTC	CASSLAGQTYEQYF
TRBV5-1	-	TRBJ2-1	-	TGCGCCAGCAGCTTGGTCTCTGGGTCGGGGGATGAGCAGTTCTTC	CASSLVSGSGDEQFF
TRBV5-1	-	TRBJ2-7	many	TGCGCCAGCAGGGCGACAGGCCCCTACGAGCAGTACTTC	CASRATGPYEQYF
TRBV5-1	-	TRBJ2-5	-	TGCGCCAGCAGCAGGGGACTTCGGGAGACCCAGTACTTC	CASSRGLRETQYF
TRBV29-1	TRBD2	TRBJ2-3	-	TGCAGCGTTGTGGCGGGAGGGATCCCGGATACGCAGTATTTT	CSVVAGGIPDTQYF
TRBV11-2	-	TRBJ1-1	-	TGTGCCAGCAGCTTTGCAGGGGTGAACACTGAAGCTTTCTTT	CASSFAGVNTEAFF
TRBV7-9	-	TRBJ2-7	once	TGTGCCAGCAGCTTAGCCGGGGGGCTAGCGTTCTACGAGCAGTACTTC	CASSLAGGLAFYEQYF
TRBV6-1	-	TRBJ1-4	-	TGTGCCAGCAGTGAAATCTTGGGGGGGATTAATGAAAAACTGTTTTTT	CASSEILGGINEKLFF
TRBV13	TRBD2	TRBJ2-3	-	TGTGCCAGCAGCTTATTGCCTAGCGGGAGTACAGATACGCAGTATTTT	CASSLLPSGSTDTQYF
TRBV30	-	TRBJ2-5	-	TGTGCCTGGAGTGGTGGGGCGGGACCGCAGGAAACCCAGTACTTC	CAWSGGAGPQETQYF
TRBV5-6	TRBD1	TRBJ2-7	-	TGTGCCAGCAGCGCGACCGGGACAGGCCGGTCCGAGCAGTACTTC	CASSATGTGRSEQYF
TRBV3-1/TRBV3-2	TRBD1	TRBJ1-2	once	TGTGCCAGCAGCCATCTTTCTTTAGGGGACAGGGGATACACCTTC	CASSHLSLGDRGYTF
TRBV12-3/TRBV12-4	-	TRBJ2-7	-	TGTGCCAGCAGCCCCCCCAGGGGCGAGCAGTACTTC	CASSPPRGEQYF
TRBV3-1/TRBV3-2	-	TRBJ2-7	-	TGTGCCAGCAGCCAAGATGGGAGGAATGTCTACGAGCAGTACTTC	CASSQDGRNVYEQYF
TRBV6-6	-	TRBJ1-2	-	TGTGCCAGCAGTATGGAATCAGGGGTCGGTGGCTACACCTTC	CASSMESGVGGYTF
TRBV4-3	-	TRBJ1-1	-	TGCGCCAGCAGCCAAGCAGGGGTTATGAACACTGAAGCTTTCTTT	CASSQAGVMNTEAFF
TRBV9	-	TRBJ1-2	-	TGTGCCAGCAGCGTAGCGCGGGCTAACTATGGCTACACCTTC	CASSVARANYGYTF
TRBV30	-	TRBJ2-6	-	TGTGCCTGGAGTGTACAATCTGGGGCCAACGTCCTGACTTTC	CAWSVQSGANVLTF
TRBV15	-	TRBJ2-3	-	TGTGCCACCAGCATTGACCCAGGGGATACGCAGTATTTT	CATSIDPGDTQYF
TRBV7-3	TRBD2	TRBJ2-1	-	TGTGCCAGCAGCTCTCAGACTAGCGGGAGGTACAATGAGCAGTTCTTC	CASSSQTSGRYNEQFF
TRBV7-2	-	TRBJ2-3	-	TGTGCCAGCAGCTTACCTAACACAGATACGCAGTATTTT	CASSLPNTDTQYF
TRBV6-5	-	TRBJ2-3	-	TGTGCCAGCAGCCTCCGTAGCAACACAGATACGCAGTATTTT	CASSLRSNTDTQYF
TRBV30	TRBD2	TRBJ2-7	-	TGTGCCTGGAGCTTAGCGGGAGGGGATATCTACGAGCAGTACTTC	CAWSLAGGDIYEQYF
TRBV19	TRBD2	TRBJ2-7	-	TGTGCCAGTACTCTCTCCGGACTAGCGGGAGGGAGCTCCTACGAGCAGTACTTC	CASTLSGLAGGSSYEQYF
TRBV19	-	TRBJ2-7	-	TGTGCCAGTAGTCCACGACAGGCGACCTACGAGCAGTACTTC	CASSPRQATYEQYF
TRBV5-1	-	TRBJ2-5	-	TGCGCCAGCAGCTTGGACCCAAGCGGGCAAGAGACCCAGTACTTC	CASSLDPSGQETQYF
TRBV18	-	TRBJ1-1	-	TGTGCCAGCTCACCAAAGGCCACTAGCATCGAGAACACTGAAGCTTTCTTT	CASSPKATSIENTEAFF
TRBV3-1/TRBV3-2	-	TRBJ1-6	-	TGTGCCAGCAGCCAAGTCTCGGGACACGAAGTTCCACCCCTCCACTTT	CASSQVSGHEVPPLHF
TRBV4-3	TRBD2	TRBJ2-3	-	TGCGCCAGCAACAGACTAGCGGGAGCGGTAGATACGCAGTATTTT	CASNRLAGAVDTQYF
TRBV3-1/TRBV3-2	TRBD1	TRBJ2-1	once	TGTGCCAGCAGCCAAGGGGACAGGGCCTACAATGAGCAGTTCTTC	CASSQGDRAYNEQFF
TRBV18	TRBD1	TRBJ1-5	-	TGTGCCAGCTCACTACAGGGGGATCGTCAGCCCCAGCATTTT	CASSLQGDRQPQHF
TRBV24-1	-	TRBJ2-2	-	TGTGCCACCAGAGGACAGAGGAACACCGGGGAGCTGTTTTTT	CATRGQRNTGELFF
TRBV5-1	-	TRBJ2-5	-	TGCGCCAGCAGCTTGCTCTCCTCCCAAGAGACCCAGTACTTC	CASSLLSSQETQYF
TRBV3-1/TRBV3-2	-	TRBJ2-7	-	TGTGCCAGCAGCCAAGATGTCATGGCAGGCTTATACTACGAGCAGTACTTC	CASSQDVMAGLYYEQYF
TRBV19	TRBD1	TRBJ2-1	-	TGTGCCAGTAGACGGGACAGGGCAGCGCATGAGCAGTTCTTC	CASRRDRAAHEQFF
TRBV5-1	-	TRBJ1-1	-	TGCGCCAGCAGCCCGATGACACCTATGAACACTGAAGCTTTCTTT	CASSPMTPMNTEAFF
TRBV7-6	TRBD2	TRBJ2-5	-	TGTGCCAGCAGCTTATCGGCTAGCGGCCAAGAGACCCAGTACTTC	CASSLSASGQETQYF
TRBV4-1	-	TRBJ1-2	-	TGCGCCAGCAGCCAAGACAGGGGAGAGTTGATTTCGCGCGGCTACACCTTC	CASSQDRGELISRGYTF
TRBV18	TRBD2	TRBJ2-5	-	TGTGCCAGCTCACACCCGGGACTAGCGGCGTTACAAGAGACCCAGTACTTC	CASSHPGLAALQETQYF
TRBV3-1/TRBV3-2	TRBD1	TRBJ2-2	-	TGTGCCAGCAGCCCTTGGACAGGGGGGCAAACCGGGGAGCTGTTTTTT	CASSPWTGGQTGELFF
TRBV18	-	TRBJ2-3	few	TGTGCCAGCTCACCGATGTCGGAGAACACAGATACGCAGTATTTT	CASSPMSENTDTQYF
TRBV10-3	TRBD1	TRBJ2-7	-	TGTGCCACCTGGGACAGGGGGAGGCACGAGCAGTACTTC	CATWDRGRHEQYF
TRBV5-1	TRBD1	TRBJ2-1	few	TGCGCCAGCACCTTGAACACAGGGGGTAGCAATGAGCAGTTCTTC	CASTLNTGGSNEQFF
TRBV29-1	TRBD2	TRBJ2-1	-	TGCAGCGTTCCGAGACTAGCGGGAGTGAATGAGCAGTTCTTC	CSVPRLAGVNEQFF
TRBV2	-	TRBJ2-5	-	TGTGCCAGCCGACAGGAGACAGAGACCCAGTACTTC	CASRQETETQYF
TRBV7-9	TRBD1	TRBJ2-3	-	TGTGCCAGCAGCGGGACAGGGGGCGCAGATACGCAGTATTTT	CASSGTGGADTQYF
TRBV7-2	TRBD1	TRBJ1-4	-	TGTGCCAGCAGCTTAGTGGGGGGGACAGGGAATGAAAAACTGTTTTTT	CASSLVGGTGNEKLFF
TRBV4-3	-	TRBJ1-1	-	TGCGCCAGCAGCCAAGAATACCGACAAAGGAACACTGAAGCTTTCTTT	CASSQEYRQRNTEAFF
TRBV5-1	TRBD2	TRBJ2-5	-	TGCGCCAGCAGCGTTGAGGGGTTCGAGGGGACTAGCGGGATTTGGTACCAAGAGACCCAGTACTTC	CASSVEGFEGTSGIWYQETQYF
TRBV29-1	TRBD2	TRBJ2-2	-	TGCAGCGCCGAAGCGGGAGGCTCGGACACCGGGGAGCTGTTTTTT	CSAEAGGSDTGELFF
TRBV6-5	-	TRBJ1-2	-	TGTGCCAGCAGCAGTCCGAATGGCTACACCTTC	CASSSPNGYTF
TRBV19	TRBD2	TRBJ2-7	-	TGTGCCAGTAGTCGGACTAGCGGGAGTATCAACGAGCAGTACTTC	CASSRTSGSINEQYF
TRBV5-1	TRBD1	TRBJ2-7	-	TGCGCCAGCAGCTTGGCCCCGGGACAGGGCTACGAGCAGTACTTC	CASSLAPGQGYEQYF
TRBV10-3	TRBD1	TRBJ1-1	-	TGTGCCATCAGTGAGACTGACAGGGATGAAGCTTTCTTT	CAISETDRDEAFF
TRBV6-2/TRBV6-3	-	TRBJ1-1	-	TGTGCCAGCAGTTTGACAGAGAACGAAGCTTTCTTT	CASSLTENEAFF
TRBV5-1	TRBD2	TRBJ2-1	-	TGCGCCAGCAGCTTGGAGCCTAGCGGGAGGTTTAGTGAGTACAATGAGCAGTTCTTC	CASSLEPSGRFSEYNEQFF
TRBV6-5	TRBD1	TRBJ1-2	-	TGTGCCAGCAGTTACCTAGACAGGGTTTCCTATGGCTACACCTTC	CASSYLDRVSYGYTF